This T cell receptor (beta chain) was recorded in a study of blood T cell repertoires in COVID-19. The overall study: T cells, B-cell-depleted T cells, or PBMCs supplied cDNA or gDNA.

The CDR3 is 16 residues long. Per germline, CDR1 WSHSY and CDR2 SAAADI. The trim removed 0 bases at V and 4 bases at J, leaving 7 bases unmatched. It was during active infection that Seattle patients were enrolled and then longitudinally followed. Original handling: Scientists estimated how many nucleated cells there were by amplifying reference gene primers. The method was immunoSEQ multiplex PCR; TCRdb's version includes in-frame clones alone and lacks a portion of them. V and J calls and clone size are as listed in that table; D and trimming were resolved from the DNA. The table lists over 45,000 clones, 75% to 90% of them singletons.

V is TRBV10-2 and J is TRBJ2-7; 9 bases map to TRBD1. The clonotype originates from a woman aged 55-69 years with COVID-19, enrolled during active disease. The sequenced sample was peripheral blood. CDR3 amino acids: CASSESLAGTGYEQYF. DNA of the CDR3: TGCGCCAGCAGTGAGTCACTAGCCGGGACAGGGTACGAGCAGTACTTC.